This entry lists 24 T cell receptor beta chains sequenced from one sample in a study of blood T cell repertoires in COVID-19. Sequenced by immunoSEQ multiplex PCR; TCRdb stores in-frame clones only, minus some. The sample has about 45,000 clones; approximately 88% are singletons. Sequenced: peripheral blood. These receptors were taken from a human donor in a cohort sampled during active COVID-19.

The V and J genes are TRBV7-9 and TRBJ1-1, with D hard to call. V was cut by 4 bases and J by 0 bases, with 15 bases left in between. Germline CDR1 is SEHNR and CDR2 is FQNEAQ (reference sequence). This CDR3 is 16 amino acids long. CDR3 in DNA: TGTGCCAGCAGCTCGATTCTGGGAGGACTGAACACTGAAGCTTTCTTT. It yields the protein CASSSILGGLNTEAFF.

This clone was seen a single time. The chain recombines TRBV2 with TRBJ2-2; D might be TRBD1 (6 bases). The CDR3 runs 14 residues. V was pared by 4 bases and J by 0 bases, with 6 bases between. CDR1 and CDR2 from the germline V gene are SNHLY and FYNNEI. The CDR3 loop reads CASSGTANTGELFF. The CDR3 DNA reads as TGTGCCAGCAGTGGGACAGCGAACACCGGGGAGCTGTTTTTT. The variable domain in full, completed from reference TRBV2 and TRBJ2-2, reads EPEVTQTPSHQVTQMGQEVILRCVPISNHLYFYWYRQILGQKVEFLVSFYNNEISEKSEIFDDQFSVERPDGSNFTLKIRSTKLEDSAMYFCASSGTANTGELFFGEGSRLTVL.

The chain joins TRBV6-2 or TRBV6-3 to TRBJ1-1, with D uncertain. Trimming took off 0 bases at V and 1 base at J, with 12 bases between the two ends. CDR1 is MNHEY and CDR2 is SVGEGT in the germline V gene. The CDR3 contains 16 residues. This CDR3 reads CASSYSNLVRNTEAFF. Written as DNA, the CDR3 is TGTGCCAGCAGTTACTCGAATCTTGTCAGGAACACTGAAGCTTTCTTT.

This rearrangement joins TRBV15 to TRBJ2-7; 9 bases are shared with TRBD1. Losses at the gene ends were 5 bases for V and 3 bases for J; bases not matched to a gene: 17. There are 18 residues in the CDR3. The germline gives CDR1 LNHNV, CDR2 YYDKDF (reference sequence). In DNA form, the CDR3 reads TGTGCCACCAGCGCAGCCCAAACCTCCCGGACAGGGGACTACGAGCAGTACTTC. Its translation: CATSAAQTSRTGDYEQYF.

V is TRBV4-3 and J is TRBJ1-1; D gene uncertain. Germline CDR1 reads LGHNA; CDR2 reads YSLEER. V lost 0 bases to trimming and J lost 5 bases, with 13 bases between them. The CDR3 extends over 15 amino acids. CDR3 in amino acids: CASSQDGSVETEAFF. The CDR3 nucleotides are TGCGCCAGCAGCCAAGATGGCTCCGTGGAGACTGAAGCTTTCTTT.

J is TRBJ2-5 and V is TRBV6-6; perhaps TRBD2 as D (5 bases). The CDR3 consists of 16 residues. Germline loops: CDR1 MNHNY, CDR2 SVGAGI (reference sequence). Trimming stripped 5 bases from V and 4 bases from J, with 20 bases between. In nucleotides, the CDR3 is TGTGCCAGCAGTCGAAGCCCCCAAGGTGGAGGAGAGACCCAGTACTTC. Its translation: CASSRSPQGGGETQYF.

The genes are TRBV5-1 and TRBJ1-2, with 7 bases that match TRBD1. The junction had 8 bases not matched to a gene; V was cut back by 2 bases and J by 1 base. The V gene's germline CDR1 is SGHRS and CDR2 YFSETQ. This CDR3 spans 16 amino acids. CDR3 sequence reads: CASSFGDRDFNYGYTF. For the CDR3, the DNA is TGCGCCAGCAGCTTCGGGGACAGAGACTTTAACTATGGCTACACCTTC.

The chain joins TRBV11-2 to TRBJ2-5; the match to TRBD1 covers 9 bases. Germline V gene sequence: CDR1 SGHAT, CDR2 FQNNGV. V lost 0 bases and J lost 3; bases outside the gene matches: 14. The CDR3 totals 19 residues. CDR3 DNA sequence: TGTGCCAGCAGCTTAGAGGGGGACAGGGAGAACGTAGCAGAAGAGACCCAGTACTTC. It specifies CASSLEGDRENVAEETQYF.

The chain links TRBV6-5 to TRBJ2-7, with 8 bases aligning to TRBD1. The V gene's germline CDR1 is MNHEY and CDR2 SVGAGI. This CDR3 comprises 16 residues. The ends lost 2 bases at V and 2 bases at J; junction bases unmatched: 8. CDR3 amino acids: CASSYGGPTGAYEQYF. DNA for the CDR3: TGTGCCAGCAGTTACGGGGGACCGACAGGGGCCTACGAGCAGTACTTC.

Written as DNA, the CDR3 is TGCGCCAGCAGCCAAGTCGCAGGGACAGGGGGGACCAACTATGGCTACACCTTC. Protein: CASSQVAGTGGTNYGYTF. This chain uses TRBV4-3 with TRBJ1-2; 11 bases fit TRBD1. This CDR3 is built from 18 residues. V dropped 1 base and J dropped 2; count of bases not matched to a gene: 9. Germline CDR1 and CDR2: LGHNA and YSLEER.

This clone has more than one count but fewer than ten. The chain uses TRBV19 and TRBJ2-7; a weak D match, TRBD2 (6 bases). The CDR3 spans 15 residues. CDR1 and CDR2 from the germline V gene are LNHDA and SQIVND (reference sequence). The ends were cut back, 3 bases at V and 2 bases at J, with 14 bases in the middle. The CDR3 here is CASSIGAGSAYEQYF. CDR3 coding DNA: TGTGCCAGTAGTATCGGGGCGGGGTCCGCCTACGAGCAGTACTTC.

V usage is TRBV12-3 or TRBV12-4 and J usage is TRBJ1-1, with 7 bases aligning to TRBD1. Germline trimming cut 3 bases from V and 6 bases from J; bases unmatched to any gene: 4. This CDR3 is built from 13 residues. The CDR3 here is CASSFRQGSEAFF. For the CDR3, the DNA is TGTGCCAGCAGTTTCCGACAGGGATCTGAAGCTTTCTTT.

The gene calls are TRBV5-1 and TRBJ1-1, with a possible D match to TRBD1 (5 bases). CDR1 SGHRS and CDR2 YFSETQ come from the germline V gene. The CDR3 length is 13 residues. Deletions cut 3 bases from V and 8 bases from J, with 14 bases between. CDR3 nucleotide sequence: TGCGCCAGCAGCTCATCAGGGCTAGGAGAAGCTTTCTTT. It specifies CASSSSGLGEAFF.

The V call is TRBV7-2, the J call TRBJ2-7, with 10 bases lining up with TRBD1. V trimming: 3 bases; J trimming: 4 bases; junction bases outside the gene matches: 3. Germline V gene lookup returns CDR1 SGHTA and CDR2 FQGNSA. The length of the CDR3 is 14 residues. CDR3 DNA: TGTGCCAGCAGCTTTGGGACAGGGGTGTACGAGCAGTACTTC. This encodes CASSFGTGVYEQYF.

V gene TRBV27 combines with J gene TRBJ1-5; D is undetermined. CDR1 and CDR2 from the germline V gene are MNHEY and SMNVEV (reference sequence). The CDR3 is made up of 15 amino acids. The V and J ends lost 6 bases and 2 bases respectively, with 14 bases between them. Here the CDR3 DNA reads TGTGCCAGCAGCTATGACACCACCGGCAATCAGCCCCAGCATTTT. Amino acid sequence: CASSYDTTGNQPQHF.

The chain carries TRBV6-6 and TRBJ1-2; D perhaps matches TRBD1 (6 bases). Germline V lookup: CDR1 MNHNY, CDR2 SVGAGI (reference sequence). With 5 bases removed from V and 6 bases from J, the gap between germline ends came to 16 bases. The CDR3 length is 14 residues. This CDR3 reads CASSARQERNGYTF. The DNA for the CDR3 is TGTGCCAGCAGTGCTCGACAGGAGCGGAATGGCTACACCTTC.

This clone appeared a few times. The genes are TRBV28 and TRBJ1-1; TRBD1 aligns across 9 bases. The germline gives CDR1 MDHEN, CDR2 SYDVKM. Trimming removed 5 bases from V and 4 bases from J; junction bases left unmatched: 8. This CDR3 is 15 amino acids long. The CDR3 reads CASSENRGRSTEAFF. In DNA form, the CDR3 reads TGTGCCAGCAGTGAAAACAGGGGGCGATCCACTGAAGCTTTCTTT.

The CDR3 nucleotides are TGTGCCAGCAGCTTAAGCTGGGGGGAAGATTCACCCCTCCACTTT. Translated, it gives CASSLSWGEDSPLHF. The V and J genes are TRBV7-2 and TRBJ1-6; tentatively, D is TRBD1 (5 bases). Deletions cut 2 bases from V and 8 bases from J, with 13 bases between. There are 15 residues in the CDR3. Per the germline V gene, CDR1 is SGHTA and CDR2 is FQGNSA.

This clone was picked up a small number of times. The rearrangement links TRBV6-5 to TRBJ2-7, with D possibly TRBD2 on 5 matching bases. The CDR3 has 13 amino acids. V shed 8 bases and J shed 5 bases, with 16 bases lying between them. Germline loops: CDR1 MNHEY, CDR2 SVGAGI. The CDR3 coding sequence is TGTGCCAGCGAGGGATGGGTTATGAACGAGCAGTACTTC. Its translation: CASEGWVMNEQYF.

This clone has just one count. The gene calls are TRBV29-1 and TRBJ1-1; 8 bases map to TRBD1. The CDR3 spans 12 residues. The germline V gene has CDR1 SQVTM and CDR2 ANQGSEA. Trimming removed 4 bases from V and 4 bases from J; junction bases left unmatched: 2. CDR3 nucleotide sequence: TGCAGCGTTGTTACAGGGGGCACTGAAGCTTTCTTT. Translated, it gives CSVVTGGTEAFF.

The V and J genes are TRBV27 and TRBJ1-2; 9 positions agree with TRBD1. The germline V gene encodes CDR1 MNHEY and CDR2 SMNVEV (reference sequence). The V gene end was trimmed by 6 bases and the J gene end by 1 base; junction bases not matched to a gene: 9. The CDR3 is 16 residues long. The CDR3: CASSPTRDRVNYGYTF. The CDR3 DNA follows: TGTGCCAGCAGCCCGACCCGGGACAGGGTTAACTATGGCTACACCTTC.

This clone was seen once. The rearrangement joins TRBV5-4 to TRBJ1-6; no clear D gene. Trimming took off 0 bases at V and 0 bases at J, with 16 bases between the two ends. There are 19 residues in the CDR3. The germline CDR1 and CDR2 sequences are SGHNT and YYREEE (reference sequence). The chain's CDR3 is CASSLGGGSRSSYNSPLHF. CDR3 coding DNA: TGTGCCAGCAGCTTGGGTGGCGGTAGTAGGAGCTCCTATAATTCACCCCTCCACTTT.

The CDR3 DNA follows: TGCAGCGTTGAATTATCGAATGAAAAACTGTTTTTT. Translating gives CSVELSNEKLFF. The chain links TRBV29-1 to TRBJ1-4; D unresolved. From germline, CDR1 is SQVTM and CDR2 ANQGSEA. V shed 2 bases and J shed 5 bases, with 6 bases lying between them. The length of the CDR3 is 12 residues.

This chain connects TRBV3-1 (or the pseudogene TRBV3-2) to TRBJ1-2; 8 bases map to TRBD1. Trimming took 7 bases from V and 3 from J; bases not matched to a gene: 10. Germline lookup yields CDR1 LGHDT and CDR2 YNNKEL (reference sequence). The CDR3 totals 15 residues. CDR3 bases: TGTGCCAGCACCCAGGACAGGGAAGGACACTATGGCTACACCTTC. This translates into CASTQDREGHYGYTF.